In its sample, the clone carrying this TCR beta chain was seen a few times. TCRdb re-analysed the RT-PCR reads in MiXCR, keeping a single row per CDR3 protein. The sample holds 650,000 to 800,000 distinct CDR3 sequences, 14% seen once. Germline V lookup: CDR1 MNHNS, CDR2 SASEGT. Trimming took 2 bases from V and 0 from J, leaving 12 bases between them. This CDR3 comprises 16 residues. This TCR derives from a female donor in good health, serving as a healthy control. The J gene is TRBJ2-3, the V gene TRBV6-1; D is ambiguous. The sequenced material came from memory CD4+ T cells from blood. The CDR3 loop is CASSESAAPSTDTQYF. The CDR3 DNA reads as TGTGCCAGCAGTGAATCAGCAGCCCCTAGCACAGATACGCAGTATTTT.